A single sample is the source of the 27 T cell receptor beta chains below, sequenced in a study of blood T cells in healthy people across ages. A J-beta primer mix and a sample-barcoded 5' primer were used in a second PCR of about 7 to 12 cycles. TCRdb called the 5' RACE reads again in MiXCR, with one record for every CDR3 protein. The sample has 600,000 or so distinct CDR3 sequences; about 28% are singletons. Sequencing input: blood. The receptors here all came from a woman aged 80 or over in good health.

This clonotype was recorded many times. This rearrangement joins TRBV5-1 to TRBJ1-2; TRBD1 matches at 7 bases. The ends lost 0 bases at V and 4 bases at J; junction bases unmatched: 6. Germline assignment: CDR1 SGHRS and CDR2 YFSETQ. CDR3 length: 15 residues. CDR3 nucleotide sequence: TGCGCCAGCAGCTTGGAGGGGGCAGTTCCCTATGGCTACACCTTC. Amino acid sequence: CASSLEGAVPYGYTF.

This clonotype came up many times. V gene TRBV27 combines with J gene TRBJ2-5; TRBD1 matches 7 bases. CDR1 MNHEY and CDR2 SMNVEV come from the germline V gene (reference sequence). This CDR3 has 13 amino acids. Losses at the gene ends were 5 bases for V and 5 bases for J; bases not matched to a gene: 5. The CDR3 nucleotides read TGTGCCAGCAGTGCGACAGGGCGGGAGACCCAGTACTTC. Residues: CASSATGRETQYF.

This clonotype came up many times. V is TRBV30 and J is TRBJ2-7, with D maybe TRBD1 (6 bases). The germline CDR1 and CDR2 sequences are GTSNPN and SVGIG (reference sequence). The V gene lost 5 bases and the J gene lost 0 bases, with 17 bases spanning the gap. The length of the CDR3 is 15 residues. CDR3 sequence (DNA): TGTGCCTGGTCAAACGACAGGTTCAGCTCCTACGAGCAGTACTTC. It is translated as CAWSNDRFSSYEQYF. Variable domain in full (rest from reference TRBV30 and TRBJ2-7): SQTIHQWPATLVQPVGSPLSLECTVEGTSNPNLYWYRQAAGRGLQLLFYSVGIGQISSEVPQNLSASRPQDRQFILSSKKLLLSDSGFYLCAWSNDRFSSYEQYFGPGTRLTVT.

The V gene is TRBV20-1, the J gene TRBJ2-3, with D perhaps matching TRBD2 (6 bases). The V gene's germline CDR1 is DFQATT and CDR2 SNEGSKA (reference sequence). Trimming removed 3 bases from V and 0 bases from J, with 13 bases in between. There are 15 residues in the CDR3. The CDR3 region has the DNA TGCAGTGCTAGCGGGGGTCTCCTGAGCACAGATACGCAGTATTTT. Encoded protein: CSASGGLLSTDTQYF.

The chain employs TRBV12-3 or TRBV12-4 and TRBJ2-3; either TRBD1 or TRBD2 may fit D (6 bases each). The length of the CDR3 is 15 residues. Trimming shortened V by 6 bases and J by 2 bases, and 15 bases separated the two germline ends. CDR3 sequence reads: CASREGGRNTDTQYF. The DNA of the CDR3 is TGTGCCAGCAGGGAGGGGGGCAGAAACACAGATACGCAGTATTTT.

In this sample, this clonotype turned up once. The chain has TRBV7-3 and TRBJ1-3; D is possibly TRBD1 (6 bases). Germline V gene data show CDR1 as SGHTA and CDR2 as FQGTGA. Trimming pared 5 bases from V and 3 bases from J, leaving 17 bases between. The length of the CDR3 is 16 residues. The CDR3 sequence: CASSPDTGFSGNTIYF. CDR3 nucleotide sequence: TGTGCCAGCAGCCCCGATACAGGGTTCAGTGGAAACACCATATATTTT.

This clonotype has a handful of counts. The chain has TRBV7-2 and TRBJ2-5, with D tentatively TRBD2 (5 bases). CDR1 and CDR2 (germline): SGHTA, FQGNSA. V lost 7 bases, J lost 2 bases, and 20 bases lay in between. This CDR3 region has 16 residues. CDR3 sequence reads: CASKILSGWRQETQYF. CDR3 bases: TGTGCCAGCAAGATTCTAAGCGGTTGGAGACAAGAGACCCAGTACTTC. The entire variable domain, with the rest obtained from reference TRBV7-2 and TRBJ2-5, is as follows: GAGVSQSPSNKVTEKGKDVELRCDPISGHTALYWYRQSLGQGLEFLIYFQGNSAPDKSGLPSDRFSAERTGGSVSTLTIQRTQQEDSAVYLCASKILSGWRQETQYFGPGTRLLVL.

This clonotype appeared many times. J is TRBJ1-1 and V is TRBV20-1; 8 bases are shared with TRBD1. V lost 5 bases, J lost 5 bases, and 13 bases stayed unmatched. Germline CDR1 reads DFQATT; CDR2 reads SNEGSKA (reference sequence). The CDR3 is made up of 15 amino acids. Here the CDR3 reads CSAGPDRDGDTEAFF. The CDR3 coding sequence is TGCAGTGCTGGACCGGACAGGGACGGTGATACTGAAGCTTTCTTT.

V and J are TRBV6-6 and TRBJ2-2, with D possibly matching TRBD1 (6 bases). The V gene's germline CDR1 is MNHNY and CDR2 SVGAGI (reference sequence). This CDR3 is built from 15 residues. Trimming took 2 bases from V and 1 from J, leaving 8 bases between them. CDR3 in DNA: TGTGCCAGCAGTTACACAGGGATGAACACCGGGGAGCTGTTTTTT. Translation gives CASSYTGMNTGELFF.

The sample holds many counts of this clonotype. The V gene is TRBV20-1, the J gene TRBJ2-7; the D is unclear. The germline V gene encodes CDR1 DFQATT and CDR2 SNEGSKA (reference sequence). The CDR3 has 12 amino acids. The germline V and J ends were trimmed by 0 bases and 0 bases, with 3 bases remaining between them. The CDR3 sequence is CSARESSYEQYF. The CDR3 nucleotides are TGCAGTGCTAGAGAGAGCTCCTACGAGCAGTACTTC.

This clonotype was observed a handful of times. A read error may explain this, as a much larger clone is one base away. This CDR3 is CASSLNYQGTQYF. Written as DNA, the CDR3 is TGTGCCAGCAGTTTAAACTATCAAGGGACCCAGTACTTC. The chain combines TRBV12-3 or TRBV12-4 with TRBJ2-5; D unresolved. The CDR3 totals 13 residues.

This clonotype has a count of ten or more. J is TRBJ1-1 and V is TRBV9; D not resolved. CDR1 and CDR2 from the germline V gene are SGDLS and YYNGEE. V was shortened by 2 bases and J by 4 bases, with 3 bases between the two germline ends. This CDR3 has 11 amino acids. The chain's CDR3 is CASSVVTEAFF. DNA of the CDR3: TGTGCCAGCAGCGTTGTCACTGAAGCTTTCTTT.

This clonotype occurred many times. V gene TRBV9 combines with J gene TRBJ2-5; 7 nucleotides align to TRBD1. V lost 2 bases, J lost 5 bases, and 9 bases stayed unmatched. There are 15 residues in the CDR3. Germline CDR1 and CDR2: SGDLS and YYNGEE. The CDR3 is CASSVEDRSVETQYF. The CDR3 coding sequence is TGTGCCAGCAGCGTCGAGGACAGGAGTGTGGAGACCCAGTACTTC.

This clonotype was observed many times. In nucleotides, the CDR3 is TGTGCCATCAGTGAGTCTAGCTCTGGGACTCGTCGCACAGATACGCAGTATTTT. Its protein product is CAISESSSGTRRTDTQYF. The chain links TRBV10-3 to TRBJ2-3; D perhaps matches TRBD2 (6 bases). Germline CDR1 and CDR2: ENHRY and SYGVKD. This CDR3 is built from 18 residues. Trimming took 0 bases from V and 1 from J, leaving 17 bases between them.

This clonotype occurred many times. J is TRBJ2-1 and V is TRBV20-1, with TRBD2 identical over 10 bases. Germline V gene data show CDR1 as DFQATT and CDR2 as SNEGSKA (reference sequence). The CDR3 length is 16 residues. V shed 4 bases and J 4 bases; nucleotides not matched to a gene: 10. CDR3 coding DNA: TGCAGTGCTACGGACGCTTCTAGCGGGGGATACAATGAGCAGTTCTTC. Amino acid sequence: CSATDASSGGYNEQFF.

This clonotype occurred many times. The V and J genes are TRBV6-2 or TRBV6-3 and TRBJ2-5; 8 bases align to TRBD2. Germline CDR1 is MNHEY and CDR2 is SVGEGT. The CDR3 has 16 residues. V lost 6 bases and J lost 5; bases outside the gene matches: 14. This CDR3 is CASRGSYGREGETQYF. CDR3 in DNA: TGTGCCAGCAGAGGGTCCTACGGCCGGGAGGGGGAGACCCAGTACTTC.

This sequence joins TRBV20-1 and TRBJ2-3; TRBD2 aligns across 9 bases. The germline gives CDR1 DFQATT, CDR2 SNEGSKA (reference sequence). J was trimmed by 3 bases and V by 5 bases; bases with no gene match: 3. The CDR3 covers 13 residues. The CDR3, as DNA: TGCAGTGCTCAGACTAGCGGAACAGATACGCAGTATTTT. Translation: CSAQTSGTDTQYF.

V is TRBV5-1 and J is TRBJ1-1; 9 bases align to TRBD1. The V and J ends lost 3 bases and 1 base, in that order; junction bases with no gene match: 4. The CDR3 contains 15 residues. CDR1 is SGHRS, CDR2 YFSETQ, per germline. The CDR3 DNA reads as TGCGCCAGCAGCTCGGGACAGGGAGCGAACACTGAAGCTTTCTTT. The encoded protein is CASSSGQGANTEAFF.

About this clonotype: Since a much larger clone is just one base distant, this may be a read error. The chain uses TRBV4-1 and TRBJ2-1; D is uncertain. The CDR3 extends over 13 amino acids. Germline-derived CDR1 and CDR2 are MGHRA and YSYEKL. CDR3 bases: TGCGCCGGCAGCCAAGAGGCATGGCAGGAGCAGTTCTTC. It translates to CAGSQEAWQEQFF.

This sequence joins TRBV20-1 and TRBJ2-3; D uncertain. The CDR3 loop spans 14 amino acids. Germline V lookup: CDR1 DFQATT, CDR2 SNEGSKA (reference sequence). Trimming took 1 base from V and 1 from J, leaving 9 bases between them. This CDR3 reads CSARVGSGTDTQYF. The CDR3 nucleotides read TGCAGTGCTAGAGTTGGGTCTGGCACAGATACGCAGTATTTT.

The chain combines TRBV6-6 with TRBJ1-5; 7 nucleotides align to TRBD1. Unmatched junction bases numbered 4, after V lost 0 bases and J lost 2 bases. The CDR3 is 16 amino acids. Germline V gene data show CDR1 as MNHNY and CDR2 as SVGAGI (reference sequence). CDR3 amino acids: CASSYSNRGGNQPQHF. Written as DNA, the CDR3 is TGTGCCAGCAGTTACTCCAACAGGGGTGGCAATCAGCCCCAGCATTTT.

This clonotype was seen a handful of times. The rearrangement joins TRBV20-1 to TRBJ1-1, with TRBD1 identical over 7 bases. Germline V lookup: CDR1 DFQATT, CDR2 SNEGSKA (reference sequence). CDR3 length equals 15 residues. The V segment lost 6 bases and the J segment 0 bases; nucleotides outside the gene matches: 10. For the CDR3, the DNA is TGCAGTGCACATGACAGGGCGCGGATGAACACTGAAGCTTTCTTT. This gives the protein CSAHDRARMNTEAFF.

In its sample, this clonotype was seen many times. V is TRBV7-3 and J is TRBJ1-6; 7 bases align to TRBD1. The junction had 8 bases not matched to a gene; V was cut back by 5 bases and J by 10 bases. The CDR3 extends over 14 amino acids. The germline V gene has CDR1 SGHTA and CDR2 FQGTGA. The CDR3 loop reads CASSQGEVWSPLHF. The CDR3 bases are TGTGCCAGCAGCCAGGGGGAAGTTTGGTCACCCCTCCACTTT. Variable domain in full (rest from reference TRBV7-3 and TRBJ1-6): GAGVSQTPSNKVTEKGKYVELRCDPISGHTALYWYRQSLGQGPEFLIYFQGTGAADDSGLPNDRFFAVRPEGSVSTLKIQRTERGDSAVYLCASSQGEVWSPLHFGNGTRLTVT.

This clonotype was recorded many times. This sequence joins TRBV15 and TRBJ2-1; 7 bases match TRBD1. Germline V gene sequence: CDR1 LNHNV, CDR2 YYDKDF (reference sequence). With V trimmed by 0 bases and J by 4 bases, 6 bases remained unmatched. The CDR3 covers 16 residues. The CDR3 sequence: CATSRDPGQRYNEQFF. Written as DNA, the CDR3 is TGTGCCACCAGCAGAGATCCGGGACAGCGTTACAATGAGCAGTTCTTC.

This clonotype was recorded at least ten times. The CDR3 nucleotides read TGTGCCAGCAGTTTCTTCTTCACAGGGCGGGGAGGGACCCAGTACTTC. Translated: CASSFFFTGRGGTQYF. J is TRBJ2-5 and V is TRBV28; D may be TRBD1 or TRBD2 (6 bases each). The V end was cut by 3 bases, the J end by 7 bases, with 21 bases between. CDR1 is MDHEN, CDR2 SYDVKM, per germline. This CDR3 comprises 16 residues.

A few counts support this clonotype. The chain couples TRBV30 to TRBJ2-7, with D perhaps TRBD1 (5 bases). The CDR3 is 13 residues long. Trimming pared 2 bases from V and 3 bases from J, leaving 11 bases between. CDR1 is GTSNPN and CDR2 is SVGIG in the germline V gene (reference sequence). In nucleotides, the CDR3 is TGTGCCTGGAGTAAGGACACAAACTACGAGCAGTACTTC. The encoded protein is CAWSKDTNYEQYF.

In regard to this clonotype: A much more abundant neighbour one base away suggests this may be a read error. This chain uses TRBV5-1 with TRBJ1-1, with D possibly TRBD1 on 5 matching bases. V shed 4 bases and J shed 3 bases, with 13 bases lying between them. There are 14 residues in the CDR3. Germline assignment: CDR1 SGHRS and CDR2 YFSETQ. Here the CDR3 reads CASSRDWVDTEAFF. The DNA of the CDR3 is TGCGCCAGCAGCAGGGACTGGGTGGACACTGAAGCTTTCTTT.